Listed below are T cell receptor beta chains from one sample, sequenced in a study of Ad26.COV2.S vaccination and SARS-CoV-2 variants. The repertoire was sequenced with immunoSEQ multiplex PCR; TCRdb's copy has only in-frame clones and lacks some. The sample lists about 680,000 clones, 89% occurring once. Material: peripheral blood, obtained in a trial of Ad26.COV2.S vaccine versus placebo. The source is a person aged 18 to 59 who received the Ad26.COV2.S COVID-19 vaccine or a placebo. The CDR3 runs from the conserved cysteine through the conserved F or W.

v_gene: TRBV7-2
j_gene: TRBJ2-2
CDR3aa: CASSVRRAGELFF

v_gene: TRBV5-6
j_gene: TRBJ1-3
CDR3aa: CASSDTRGSGNTIYF

v_gene: TRBV12-5
j_gene: TRBJ1-5
CDR3aa: CASGLDSNQPQHF

v_gene: TRBV4-1
j_gene: TRBJ2-6
CDR3aa: CASSEEGRGLAGANVLTF

v_gene: TRBV6-5
j_gene: TRBJ1-1
CDR3aa: CASSFDRSNTEAFF

v_gene: TRBV5-8
j_gene: TRBJ1-6
CDR3aa: CASSFVGKGNSPLHF

v_gene: TRBV27
j_gene: TRBJ2-7
CDR3aa: CASSLTSGSARYEQYF

v_gene: TRBV21-1
j_gene: TRBJ2-1
CDR3aa: CASRAPTSGSYNEQFF

v_gene: TRBV5-4
j_gene: TRBJ2-2
CDR3aa: CASSLAAPRTGELFF

v_gene: TRBV12-3/TRBV12-4
j_gene: TRBJ2-7
CDR3aa: CASGLQQGNEQYF

v_gene: TRBV15
j_gene: TRBJ2-7
CDR3aa: CATSSYGTSGTYEQYF

v_gene: TRBV30
j_gene: TRBJ2-7
CDR3aa: CAWSVPGGVYEQYF

v_gene: TRBV3-1/TRBV3-2
j_gene: TRBJ1-2
CDR3aa: CASSQGYGYTF

v_gene: TRBV5-4
j_gene: TRBJ1-6
CDR3aa: CASSLGAGPNSPLHF

v_gene: TRBV6-5
j_gene: TRBJ2-7
CDR3aa: CASSYSMTGSYEQYF

v_gene: TRBV19
j_gene: TRBJ1-2
CDR3aa: CASRPDGSNYGYTF

v_gene: TRBV5-4
j_gene: TRBJ2-5
CDR3aa: CASSLVGTGGETQYF

v_gene: TRBV19
j_gene: TRBJ2-1
CDR3aa: CASSTGLAGGSNEQFF

v_gene: TRBV5-5
j_gene: TRBJ2-5
CDR3aa: CASSLVGGTIQETQYF

v_gene: TRBV18
j_gene: TRBJ1-5
CDR3aa: CASSPRGQGNQPQHF

v_gene: TRBV27
j_gene: TRBJ2-3
CDR3aa: CASSLRASGQDTQYF

v_gene: TRBV11-2
j_gene: TRBJ1-3
CDR3aa: CASSALRGLSGNTIYF

v_gene: TRBV3-1/TRBV3-2
j_gene: TRBJ1-2
CDR3aa: CASSQDGYGGYTF

v_gene: TRBV5-4
j_gene: TRBJ2-5
CDR3aa: CASSSLAEQETQYF

v_gene: TRBV15
j_gene: TRBJ1-1
CDR3aa: CATSRGENTEAFF

v_gene: TRBV30
j_gene: TRBJ2-7
CDR3aa: CAWTFGGVFSEQYF

v_gene: TRBV12-3/TRBV12-4
j_gene: TRBJ2-3
CDR3aa: CASSLEGEDTQYF

v_gene: TRBV3-1/TRBV3-2
j_gene: TRBJ2-1
CDR3aa: CASSRWVGGLAGNNEQFF

v_gene: TRBV7-9
j_gene: TRBJ2-1
CDR3aa: CASRYSGLYNEQFF